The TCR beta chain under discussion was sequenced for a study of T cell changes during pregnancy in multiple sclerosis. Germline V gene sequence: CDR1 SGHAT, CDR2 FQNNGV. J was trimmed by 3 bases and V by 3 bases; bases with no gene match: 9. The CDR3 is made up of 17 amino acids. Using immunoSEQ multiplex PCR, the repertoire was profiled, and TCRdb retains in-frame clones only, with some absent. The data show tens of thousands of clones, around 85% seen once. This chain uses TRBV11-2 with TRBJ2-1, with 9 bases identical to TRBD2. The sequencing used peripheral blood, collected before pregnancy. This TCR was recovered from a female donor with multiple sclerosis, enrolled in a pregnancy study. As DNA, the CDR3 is TGTGCCAGCAGCTTTCTATCACTAGCGGGTTACTACAATGAGCAGTTCTTC. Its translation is CASSFLSLAGYYNEQFF.